The rows below give T cell receptor beta chains drawn from one sample of a study of T cell changes during pregnancy in multiple sclerosis. The data were produced by immunoSEQ multiplex PCR, yet TCRdb's version contains in-frame clones alone and is incomplete. The sample has 65,000 to 85,000 clones, around 94% seen once. Specimen: peripheral blood, collected in the second trimester of pregnancy. These receptor sequences come from a female donor in good health, enrolled as a control in a pregnancy study. The conserved cysteine and the conserved F or W are not part of the CDR3 here.

j_call: TRBJ2-3; v_call: TRBV6-1; cdr3_length: 11; cdr3_aa: ASSEIGGDTQY
j_call: TRBJ2-7; v_call: TRBV6-1; cdr3_length: 12; cdr3_aa: ASSEREGSYEQY
j_call: TRBJ2-4; v_call: TRBV11-2; cdr3_length: 10; cdr3_aa: ASSRDSNIQY
j_call: TRBJ2-7; v_call: TRBV9; cdr3_length: 14; cdr3_aa: ASSARGTSGSGEQY
j_call: TRBJ1-1; v_call: TRBV7-9; cdr3_length: 11; cdr3_aa: ASSLTGAPEAF
j_call: TRBJ2-7; v_call: TRBV13; cdr3_length: 15; cdr3_aa: ASSSGTSGSVSYEQY
j_call: TRBJ2-3; v_call: TRBV5-1; cdr3_length: 14; cdr3_aa: ASSPETSGGQDTQY
j_call: TRBJ2-7; v_call: TRBV6-1; cdr3_length: 13; cdr3_aa: ASSEELAGAYEQY
j_call: TRBJ2-1; v_call: TRBV18; cdr3_length: 20; cdr3_aa: ASSPPTMYIGKGGSGYNEQF
j_call: TRBJ1-1; v_call: TRBV7-8; cdr3_length: 15; cdr3_aa: ASSFGQRSGGNTEAF
j_call: TRBJ2-1; v_call: TRBV30; cdr3_length: 9; cdr3_aa: AWSPYNEQF
j_call: TRBJ2-5; v_call: TRBV7-2; cdr3_length: 15; cdr3_aa: ASTQGVRGGVGETQY
j_call: TRBJ2-2; v_call: TRBV15; cdr3_length: 13; cdr3_aa: ATSVDRGTSGELF
j_call: TRBJ2-5; v_call: TRBV5-1; cdr3_length: 15; cdr3_aa: ASSPPESGRGQETQY
j_call: TRBJ2-7; v_call: TRBV5-1; cdr3_length: 16; cdr3_aa: ASSLGERGLAGVSEQY
j_call: TRBJ1-1; v_call: TRBV5-1; cdr3_length: 11; cdr3_aa: ASSLGTVSEAF
j_call: TRBJ2-7; v_call: TRBV7-2; cdr3_length: 12; cdr3_aa: ASSLFKRTYEQY
j_call: TRBJ2-2; v_call: TRBV4-1; cdr3_length: 13; cdr3_aa: ASSQDSRGTGELF
j_call: TRBJ1-5; v_call: TRBV28; cdr3_length: 17; cdr3_aa: ASSFFPYRVNRSNQPQH
j_call: TRBJ1-5; v_call: TRBV6-1; cdr3_length: 13; cdr3_aa: ASSGRTGFNQPQH
j_call: TRBJ2-3; v_call: TRBV28; cdr3_length: 16; cdr3_aa: ASSLGRRLADSAVTQY
j_call: TRBJ2-4; v_call: TRBV29-1; cdr3_length: 15; cdr3_aa: SVDRGMIPLAKNIQY
j_call: TRBJ2-7; v_call: TRBV28; cdr3_length: 14; cdr3_aa: ASSLRREVPRLEQY
j_call: TRBJ2-7; v_call: TRBV9; cdr3_length: 13; cdr3_aa: ASSVGQESSYEQY